This TCR beta chain was observed in a study of T cells expressing NK-cell markers. About the research overall: The eight sequenced donors comprised seven who were HCMV-seropositive and one who was seronegative.

Study-wide points: In several donors, dominant clonotypes made up about 28.3-60.1% of CD3+CD56-NKG2C+ cells.

Points on this clonotype: Its antigen remains unidentified.

TCRdb reprocessed the 5' RACE reads and keeps a single row for each CDR3 protein, giving no DNA. Recorded for this sample: fewer than 400,000 distinct CDR3 sequences. Specimen: blood T cells: a sorted CD56 or NKG2C T cell subset, CD4+ or CD8+ T cells, or bulk PBMC T cells (not recorded which). The TCR was taken from a woman aged 45-65 years in good health.

CDR3 protein: CASSIKDWIEQFF. The gene calls are TRBV18 and TRBJ2-1; the TCRdb call, TRBD2, lacks DNA for checking. This CDR3 comprises 13 residues. Germline CDR1 reads KGHSH; CDR2 reads LQKENI. The whole variable domain, remainder taken from reference TRBV18 and TRBJ2-1, is NAGVMQNPRHLVRRRGQEARLRCSPMKGHSHVYWYRQLPEEGLKFMVYLQKENIIDESGMPKERFSAEFPKEGPSILRIQQVVRGDSAAYFCASSIKDWIEQFFGPGTRLTVL.